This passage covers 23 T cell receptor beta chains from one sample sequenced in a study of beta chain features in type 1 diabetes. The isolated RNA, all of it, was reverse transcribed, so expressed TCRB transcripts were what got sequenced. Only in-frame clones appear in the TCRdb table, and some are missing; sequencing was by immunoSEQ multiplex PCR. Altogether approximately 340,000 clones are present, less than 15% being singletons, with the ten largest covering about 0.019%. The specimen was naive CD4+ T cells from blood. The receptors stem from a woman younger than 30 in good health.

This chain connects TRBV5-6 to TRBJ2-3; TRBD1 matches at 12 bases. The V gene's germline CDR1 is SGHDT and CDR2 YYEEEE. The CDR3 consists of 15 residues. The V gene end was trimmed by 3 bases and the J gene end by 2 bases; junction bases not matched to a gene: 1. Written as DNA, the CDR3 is TGTGCCAGCAGCTGGGACAGGGGGCACACAGATACGCAGTATTTT. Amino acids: CASSWDRGHTDTQYF. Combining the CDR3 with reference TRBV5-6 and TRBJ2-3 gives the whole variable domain DAGVTQSPTHLIKTRGQQVTLRCSPKSGHDTVSWYQQALGQGPQFIFQYYEEEERQRGNFPDRFSGHQFPNYSSELNVNALLLGDSALYLCASSWDRGHTDTQYFGPGTRLTVL.

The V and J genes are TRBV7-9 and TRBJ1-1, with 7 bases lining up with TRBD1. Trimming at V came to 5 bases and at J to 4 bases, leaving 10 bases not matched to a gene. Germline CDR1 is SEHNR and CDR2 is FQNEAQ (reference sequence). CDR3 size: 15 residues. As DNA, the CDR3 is TGTGCCAGCAGCCTCACCGGACAGGCCCTCACTGAAGCTTTCTTT. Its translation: CASSLTGQALTEAFF.

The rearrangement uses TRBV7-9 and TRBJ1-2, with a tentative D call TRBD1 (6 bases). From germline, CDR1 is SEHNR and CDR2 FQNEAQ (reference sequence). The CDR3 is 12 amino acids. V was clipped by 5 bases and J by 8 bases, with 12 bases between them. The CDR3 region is CASSQQGWGYTF. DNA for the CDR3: TGTGCCAGCAGCCAACAGGGTTGGGGCTACACCTTC.

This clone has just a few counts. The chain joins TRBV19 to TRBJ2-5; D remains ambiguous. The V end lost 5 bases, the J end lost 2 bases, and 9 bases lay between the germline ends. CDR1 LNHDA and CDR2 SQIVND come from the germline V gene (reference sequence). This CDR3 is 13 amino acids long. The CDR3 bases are TGTGCCAGTAGTTGGCAGGAACAAGAGACCCAGTACTTC. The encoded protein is CASSWQEQETQYF.

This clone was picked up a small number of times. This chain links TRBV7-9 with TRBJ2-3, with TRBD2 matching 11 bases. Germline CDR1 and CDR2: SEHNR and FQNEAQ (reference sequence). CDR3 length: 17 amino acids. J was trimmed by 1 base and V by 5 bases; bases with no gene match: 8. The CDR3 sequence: CASSPQSGLAGTDTQYF. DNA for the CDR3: TGTGCCAGCAGCCCCCAATCGGGACTAGCGGGCACAGATACGCAGTATTTT.

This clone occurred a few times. In DNA, the CDR3 is TGTGCCACCGCGGGAGGGCGAGAGACCCAGTACTTC. Translating gives CATAGGRETQYF. The chain uses TRBV15 and TRBJ2-5; 9 bases map to TRBD2. This CDR3 region has 12 residues. J gave up 4 bases and V 8 bases, and 2 bases lay outside the gene matches. Germline V gene data show CDR1 as LNHNV and CDR2 as YYDKDF (reference sequence).

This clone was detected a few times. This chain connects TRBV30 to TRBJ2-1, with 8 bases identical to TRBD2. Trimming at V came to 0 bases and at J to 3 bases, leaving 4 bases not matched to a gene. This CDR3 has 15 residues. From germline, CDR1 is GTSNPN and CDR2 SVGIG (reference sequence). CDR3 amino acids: CAWSVIAGHYNEQFF. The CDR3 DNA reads TGTGCCTGGAGTGTGATAGCGGGGCACTACAATGAGCAGTTCTTC.

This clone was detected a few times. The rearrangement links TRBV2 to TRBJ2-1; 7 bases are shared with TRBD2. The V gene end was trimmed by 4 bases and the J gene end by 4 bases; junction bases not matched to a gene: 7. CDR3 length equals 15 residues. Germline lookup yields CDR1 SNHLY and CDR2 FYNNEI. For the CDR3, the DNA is TGTGCCAGCAGTGTGGGAGGGAGTGGGTACAATGAGCAGTTCTTC. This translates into CASSVGGSGYNEQFF.

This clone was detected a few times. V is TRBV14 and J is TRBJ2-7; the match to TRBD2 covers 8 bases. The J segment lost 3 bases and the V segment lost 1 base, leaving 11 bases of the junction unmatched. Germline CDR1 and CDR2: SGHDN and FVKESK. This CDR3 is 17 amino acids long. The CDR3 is CASSQVLPRGRIYEQYF. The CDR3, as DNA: TGTGCCAGCAGCCAAGTTTTACCTCGCGGGAGGATCTACGAGCAGTACTTC.

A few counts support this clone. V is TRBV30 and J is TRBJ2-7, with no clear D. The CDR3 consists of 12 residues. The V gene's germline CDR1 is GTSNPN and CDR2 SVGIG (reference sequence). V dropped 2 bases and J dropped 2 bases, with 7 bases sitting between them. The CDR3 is CAWSRSAYEQYF. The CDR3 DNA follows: TGTGCCTGGAGTCGGAGCGCCTACGAGCAGTACTTC.

The CDR3 reads CASSLMASTDTQYF. DNA for the CDR3: TGTGCCAGCAGTTTAATGGCAAGCACAGATACGCAGTATTTT. The chain is built from TRBV28 and TRBJ2-3; D not resolved. The CDR3 spans 14 residues. Germline loops: CDR1 MDHEN, CDR2 SYDVKM. Trimming shortened V by 2 bases and J by 0 bases, and 6 bases separated the two germline ends. Variable domain in full (rest from reference TRBV28 and TRBJ2-3): DVKVTQSSRYLVKRTGEKVFLECVQDMDHENMFWYRQDPGLGLRLIYFSYDVKMKEKGDIPEGYSVSREKKERFSLILESASTNQTSMYLCASSLMASTDTQYFGPGTRLTVL.

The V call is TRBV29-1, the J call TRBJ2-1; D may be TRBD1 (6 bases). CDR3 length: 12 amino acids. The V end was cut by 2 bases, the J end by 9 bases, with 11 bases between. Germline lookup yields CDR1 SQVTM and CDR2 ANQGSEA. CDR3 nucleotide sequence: TGCAGCGTTGAACAGGGGATCTCTGAGCAGTTCTTC. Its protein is CSVEQGISEQFF.

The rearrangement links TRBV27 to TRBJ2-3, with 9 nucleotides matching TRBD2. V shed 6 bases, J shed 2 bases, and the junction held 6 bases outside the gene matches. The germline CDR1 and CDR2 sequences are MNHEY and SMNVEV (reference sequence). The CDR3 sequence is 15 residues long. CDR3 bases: TGTGCCAGCAGCCTAGCGGGATACGACACAGATACGCAGTATTTT. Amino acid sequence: CASSLAGYDTDTQYF.

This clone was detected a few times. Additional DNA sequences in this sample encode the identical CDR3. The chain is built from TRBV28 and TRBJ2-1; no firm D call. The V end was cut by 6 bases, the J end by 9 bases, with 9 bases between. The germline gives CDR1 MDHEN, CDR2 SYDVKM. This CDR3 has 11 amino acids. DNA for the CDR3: TGTGCCAGCAGCCTCAGAGGTGAGCAGTTCTTC. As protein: CASSLRGEQFF.

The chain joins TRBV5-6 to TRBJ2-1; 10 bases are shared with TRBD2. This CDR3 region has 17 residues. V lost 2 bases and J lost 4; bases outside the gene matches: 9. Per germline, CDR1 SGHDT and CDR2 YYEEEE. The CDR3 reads CASSFTRTSGDYNEQFF. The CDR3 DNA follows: TGTGCCAGCAGCTTTACTCGGACTAGCGGAGATTACAATGAGCAGTTCTTC.

As DNA, the CDR3 is TGTGCCAGCAGCTTGGGGGGACAGGGCCAAGAGACCCAGTACTTC. Its protein is CASSLGGQGQETQYF. This sequence joins TRBV5-4 and TRBJ2-5; 9 bases are shared with TRBD1. Germline V lookup: CDR1 SGHNT, CDR2 YYREEE (reference sequence). The J segment lost 1 base and the V segment lost 0 bases, leaving 1 base of the junction unmatched. The CDR3 extends over 15 amino acids. The entire variable domain, with the rest obtained from reference TRBV5-4 and TRBJ2-5, is as follows: ETGVTQSPTHLIKTRGQQVTLRCSSQSGHNTVSWYQQALGQGPQFIFQYYREEENGRGNFPPRFSGLQFPNYSSELNVNALELDDSALYLCASSLGGQGQETQYFGPGTRLLVL.

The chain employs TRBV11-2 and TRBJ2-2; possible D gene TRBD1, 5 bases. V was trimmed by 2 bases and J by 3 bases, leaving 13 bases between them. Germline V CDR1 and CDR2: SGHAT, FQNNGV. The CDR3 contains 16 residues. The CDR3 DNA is TGTGCCAGCAGCTTACTCCCCAGGGATGACACCGGGGAGCTGTTTTTT. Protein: CASSLLPRDDTGELFF.

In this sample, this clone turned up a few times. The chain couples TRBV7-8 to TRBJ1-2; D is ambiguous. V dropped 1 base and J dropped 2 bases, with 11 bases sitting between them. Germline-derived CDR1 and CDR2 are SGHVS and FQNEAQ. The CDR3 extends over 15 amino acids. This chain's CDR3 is CASSLVSRENYGYTF. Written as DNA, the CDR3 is TGTGCCAGCAGCTTAGTTTCTCGTGAGAACTATGGCTACACCTTC.

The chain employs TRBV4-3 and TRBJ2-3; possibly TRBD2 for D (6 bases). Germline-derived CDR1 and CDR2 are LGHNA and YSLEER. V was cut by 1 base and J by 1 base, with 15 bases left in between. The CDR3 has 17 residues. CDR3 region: CASSQVYQRAGTDTQYF. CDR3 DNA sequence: TGCGCCAGCAGCCAAGTCTACCAGCGGGCAGGCACAGATACGCAGTATTTT.

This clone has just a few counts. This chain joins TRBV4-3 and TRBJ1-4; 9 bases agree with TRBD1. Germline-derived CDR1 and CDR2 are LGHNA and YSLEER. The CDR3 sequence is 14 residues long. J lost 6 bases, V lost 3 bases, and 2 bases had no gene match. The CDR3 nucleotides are TGCGCCAGCAGCCAGGACAGGGGAGATGAAAAACTGTTTTTT. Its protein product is CASSQDRGDEKLFF.

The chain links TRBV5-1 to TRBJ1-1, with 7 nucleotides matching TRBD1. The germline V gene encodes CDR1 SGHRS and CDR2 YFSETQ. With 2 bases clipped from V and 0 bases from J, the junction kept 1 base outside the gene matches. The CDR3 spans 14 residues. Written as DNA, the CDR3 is TGCGCCAGCAGCTTAGGGGGCGTGAACACTGAAGCTTTCTTT. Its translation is CASSLGGVNTEAFF.

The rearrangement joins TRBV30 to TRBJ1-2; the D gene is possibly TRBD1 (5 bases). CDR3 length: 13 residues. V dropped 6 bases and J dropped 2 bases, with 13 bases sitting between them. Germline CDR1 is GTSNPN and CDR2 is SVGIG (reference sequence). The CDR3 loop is CACPTETNYGYTF. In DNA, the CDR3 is TGTGCCTGTCCGACAGAGACAAACTATGGCTACACCTTC.

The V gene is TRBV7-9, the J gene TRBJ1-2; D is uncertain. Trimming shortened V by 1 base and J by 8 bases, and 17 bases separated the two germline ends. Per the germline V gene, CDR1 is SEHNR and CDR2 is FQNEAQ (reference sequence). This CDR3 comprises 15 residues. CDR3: CASSLGQEPLGGYTF. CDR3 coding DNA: TGTGCCAGCAGCTTAGGGCAGGAACCCTTGGGCGGCTACACCTTC.